Shown below are 19 T cell receptor beta chains from a single sample sequenced in a study of beta chain features in type 1 diabetes. Points from the study as a whole: The study found moderately but significantly shorter TCRB CDR3s in all four CD4+ subsets of Type 1 diabetes patients.

Isolated RNA was reverse transcribed in full, so expressed TCRB transcripts were sequenced. Profiling relied on immunoSEQ multiplex PCR, and the TCRdb table lists in-frame clones only, not all of them. The repertoire holds about 130,000 clones, with roughly 10% as singletons. These receptors have no identified antigens. Sequenced input: central memory CD4+ T cells from blood. The receptors were gathered from a young man with type 1 diabetes.

The chain uses TRBV10-3 and TRBJ2-3; TRBD1 aligns across 7 bases. Unmatched junction bases numbered 19, after V lost 10 bases and J lost 6 bases. This CDR3 is 16 amino acids long. Germline V gene lookup returns CDR1 ENHRY and CDR2 SYGVKD. The CDR3 sequence: CATAHFGQEGRDTQYF. As DNA, the CDR3 is TGTGCCACCGCGCACTTTGGACAGGAAGGCCGGGATACGCAGTATTTT.

The rearrangement joins TRBV13 to TRBJ2-2; TRBD1 might be the D (5 bases). CDR3 size: 14 residues. The germline CDR1 and CDR2 sequences are PRHDT and FYEKMQ (reference sequence). Trimming took off 7 bases at V and 1 base at J, with 10 bases between the two ends. The CDR3 bases are TGTGCCAGCAACCTAGACAGGAACACCGGGGAGCTGTTTTTT. As protein: CASNLDRNTGELFF.

There are a few counts of this clone. The chain employs TRBV2 and TRBJ1-2, with no clear D. The V end lost 5 bases, the J end lost 1 base, and 8 bases lay between the germline ends. This CDR3 is built from 13 residues. Germline CDR1 reads SNHLY; CDR2 reads FYNNEI. The CDR3 region is CASSPDINYGYTF. In DNA form, the CDR3 reads TGTGCCAGCAGTCCCGACATTAACTATGGCTACACCTTC.

The chain couples TRBV18 to TRBJ2-3, with D perhaps TRBD2 (6 bases). The V gene lost 4 bases and the J gene lost 2 bases, with 13 bases spanning the gap. The germline CDR1 and CDR2 sequences are KGHSH and LQKENI. CDR3 length: 15 residues. The CDR3 sequence is CASSQSPGDTDTQYF. The CDR3 DNA follows: TGTGCCAGCTCACAGTCTCCGGGGGACACAGATACGCAGTATTTT.

This clone was seen more than once but under ten times. The rearrangement uses TRBV10-3 and TRBJ2-5; no firm D call. CDR3 length: 13 residues. Germline-derived CDR1 and CDR2 are ENHRY and SYGVKD. V lost 11 bases and J lost 5, with 18 bases in between. The CDR3 here is CALTVSAGETQYF. The CDR3 DNA reads as TGTGCCCTGACGGTTTCGGCCGGGGAGACCCAGTACTTC.

The chain recombines TRBV28 with TRBJ1-5, with D possibly being TRBD1 (5 bases). Trimming cost V 8 bases and J 4 bases, with 9 bases left between them. The CDR3 spans 12 residues. Germline assignment: CDR1 MDHEN and CDR2 SYDVKM. DNA for the CDR3: TGTGCCAGCCTTGGGGGGAATCAGCCCCAGCATTTT. Its protein is CASLGGNQPQHF.

In its sample, this clone was seen a few times. This chain uses TRBV5-1 with TRBJ2-1, with 9 bases identical to TRBD2. V shed 2 bases, J shed 7 bases, and the junction held 4 bases outside the gene matches. This CDR3 is built from 14 residues. Germline CDR1 is SGHRS and CDR2 is YFSETQ. Written as DNA, the CDR3 is TGCGCCAGCAGCTTAAGGACTAGCGAGAATGAGCAGTTCTTC. It specifies CASSLRTSENEQFF.

The chain recombines TRBV7-2 with TRBJ2-5; tentative D call: TRBD1 (8 bases). V lost 5 bases, J lost 5 bases, and 15 bases lay in between. This CDR3 region has 14 residues. Germline assignment: CDR1 SGHTA and CDR2 FQGNSA. The CDR3 DNA follows: TGTGCCAGCAGCCCCACAGGGGGAGGGGAGACCCAGTACTTC. Translating it yields CASSPTGGGETQYF.

This clone was observed a handful of times. V gene TRBV19 combines with J gene TRBJ2-7, with 8 bases lining up with TRBD1. With V trimmed by 6 bases and J by 0 bases, 7 bases remained unmatched. This CDR3 region has 15 residues. Per the germline V gene, CDR1 is LNHDA and CDR2 is SQIVND (reference sequence). CDR3 nucleotide sequence: TGTGCCAGTAGCCCCCGACAGGGGAGCTCCTACGAGCAGTACTTC. It codes for CASSPRQGSSYEQYF.

A few counts support this clone. The chain joins TRBV15 to TRBJ1-2, with unresolved D. The CDR3 has 13 amino acids. The V end was cut by 1 base, the J end by 4 bases, with 7 bases between. Germline V gives CDR1 LNHNV, CDR2 YYDKDF (reference sequence). CDR3 nucleotide sequence: TGTGCCACCAGCAGAGGACTAGGCTATGGCTACACCTTC. This encodes CATSRGLGYGYTF.

This clone was seen more than once but under ten times. The chain recombines TRBV11-3 with TRBJ2-2; 12 bases align to TRBD2. The CDR3 is 16 amino acids. Losses at the gene ends were 5 bases for V and 5 bases for J; bases not matched to a gene: 6. Germline-derived CDR1 and CDR2 are SGHNT and YENEEA. CDR3 sequence (DNA): TGTGCCAGCAGCCCCCCTAGCGGGGGGGTAACCGGGGAGCTGTTTTTT. This gives the protein CASSPPSGGVTGELFF. Using reference TRBV11-3 and TRBJ2-2 for the parts outside the CDR3, the full variable domain is EAGVVQSPRYKIIEKKQPVAFWCNPISGHNTLYWYLQNLGQGPELLIRYENEEAVDDSQLPKDRFSAERLKGVDSTLKIQPAELGDSAVYLCASSPPSGGVTGELFFGEGSRLTVL.

The chain combines TRBV9 with TRBJ2-1; 8 positions agree with TRBD2. V gave up 10 bases and J gave up 4 bases; unmatched junction bases: 16. Germline V gives CDR1 SGDLS, CDR2 YYNGEE. The CDR3 contains 16 residues. The CDR3 reads CADGRGDPTGYNEQFF. The CDR3 DNA sequence: TGTGCCGACGGGCGGGGGGACCCGACGGGATACAATGAGCAGTTCTTC.

This clone was detected a few times. The gene calls are TRBV6-5 and TRBJ1-2, with D unclear. Trimming shortened V by 11 bases and J by 8 bases, and 21 bases separated the two germline ends. CDR3 length equals 13 residues. Germline lookup yields CDR1 MNHEY and CDR2 SVGAGI. CDR3 sequence: CAVIPPAANGYTF. CDR3 sequence (DNA): TGTGCCGTCATTCCACCCGCGGCCAACGGCTACACCTTC.

The chain uses TRBV29-1 and TRBJ1-4; TRBD1 matches 7 bases. V was clipped by 4 bases and J by 3 bases; unmatched bases: 2. The CDR3 runs 13 residues. CDR1 and CDR2 from the germline V gene are SQVTM and ANQGSEA. For the CDR3, the DNA is TGCAGCGTTGGGGACAGATCTAATGAAAAACTGTTTTTT. The encoded protein is CSVGDRSNEKLFF.

This clone has more than one count but fewer than ten. The chain recombines TRBV7-2 with TRBJ1-4; the D is unclear. Trimming removed 1 base from V and 7 bases from J, with 13 bases in between. CDR3 size: 15 residues. CDR1 and CDR2 from the germline V gene are SGHTA and FQGNSA. The chain's CDR3 is CASSLDSGFSEKLFF. The CDR3 region has the DNA TGTGCCAGCAGCTTAGATTCCGGGTTCAGTGAAAAACTGTTTTTT.

This chain connects TRBV30 to TRBJ2-3, with a tentative D call TRBD2 (5 bases). V gave up 5 bases and J gave up 5 bases, with 14 bases separating them. Germline CDR1 is GTSNPN and CDR2 is SVGIG (reference sequence). This CDR3 comprises 13 residues. CDR3 bases: TGTGCCTGGCTCCACGCGGGTCGAGATACGCAGTATTTT. Translated, it gives CAWLHAGRDTQYF.

The gene calls are TRBV19 and TRBJ2-1, with a weak D call TRBD1 (5 bases). Trimming pared 7 bases from V and 0 bases from J, leaving 13 bases between. Germline V gene data show CDR1 as LNHDA and CDR2 as SQIVND (reference sequence). CDR3 length: 15 residues. The CDR3 DNA reads TGTGCCAGTACCCCCGCCGACAGCTCCTACAATGAGCAGTTCTTC. Its translation: CASTPADSSYNEQFF.

This chain connects TRBV6-5 to TRBJ1-2, with D unresolved. CDR3 length: 13 residues. V lost 3 bases and J 3 bases, leaving 8 bases between the germline ends. Germline V CDR1 and CDR2: MNHEY, SVGAGI. The CDR3 here is CASSYEGHYGYTF. The CDR3 nucleotides are TGTGCCAGCAGTTATGAGGGTCACTATGGCTACACCTTC.

V is TRBV2 and J is TRBJ2-4, with 7 bases fitting TRBD1. The germline V gene encodes CDR1 SNHLY and CDR2 FYNNEI. This CDR3 has 15 amino acids. With V trimmed by 2 bases and J by 6 bases, 7 bases remained unmatched. In nucleotides, the CDR3 is TGTGCCAGCAGTGAAAGGGCTGACAGGGTAAACATTCAGTACTTC. Encoded protein: CASSERADRVNIQYF.